This TCR beta chain is drawn from a study of post-analysis software for immune sequencing data. Unique molecular identifiers tagged the TCR beta cDNA libraries. In TCRdb, the PCR reads were re-called with MiXCR into one record per CDR3 protein. The sample yields about 540,000 distinct CDR3 sequences, 30% to 40% seen once. This TCR was sampled from a girl aged 2-17 years with multiple sclerosis. The material sequenced was blood.

CDR3 in DNA: TGTGCCAGCAGCCCCTCGGGACAGGGAACTTATGGCTACACCTTC. This translates into CASSPSGQGTYGYTF. V gene TRBV7-9 combines with J gene TRBJ1-2, with 9 bases matching TRBD1. Unmatched junction bases numbered 9, after V lost 5 bases and J lost 5 bases. This CDR3 has 15 amino acids. Germline assignment: CDR1 SEHNR and CDR2 FQNEAQ (reference sequence).